The 5 T cell receptor beta chains listed next were all sequenced from one sample in a study of identical twins listed by TCRdb under 2016. Library preparation employed 5' RACE. For sequencing, an Illumina HiSeq 2000 was employed. Using fastp trimming at Q25 and MiXCR clonotype assembly, TCRdb reanalyzed the public sequencing data and kept in-frame beta chains. Under each unique CDR3 protein, matching rows form one entry showing the most common genes and DNA. Within this sample are more than 1.5 million distinct CDR3 sequences, with around a third of them counted one time only. About 0.25% of the sample belongs to the ten largest clones. The specimen was cord blood. Source of these receptors: a newborn girl in good health.

The chain links TRBV2 to TRBJ2-1; D is ambiguous. Trimming removed 1 base from V and 0 bases from J, with 7 bases in between. The CDR3 spans 15 residues. Germline V gives CDR1 SNHLY, CDR2 FYNNEI. CDR3 sequence reads: CASSEGSSSYNEQFF. CDR3 bases: TGTGCCAGCAGTGAAGGGTCGTCCTCCTACAATGAGCAGTTCTTC.

This clonotype was seen only a few times. The chain couples TRBV28 to TRBJ1-2; 9 nucleotides match TRBD1. Losses at the gene ends were 6 bases for V and 3 bases for J; bases not matched to a gene: 8. The germline gives CDR1 MDHEN, CDR2 SYDVKM. The CDR3 is 15 amino acids. The CDR3 nucleotides read TGTGCCAGCAGCCGTACAGGGGGCGTCTACTATGGCTACACCTTC. Residues: CASSRTGGVYYGYTF.

This rearrangement joins TRBV4-2 to TRBJ2-1; TRBD2 agrees at 10 bases. With 4 bases clipped from V and 6 bases from J, the junction kept 9 bases outside the gene matches. The CDR3 is made up of 16 amino acids. Germline CDR1 LGHNA, CDR2 YNFKEQ. The CDR3 here is CASSPHELAGANEQFF. The CDR3 coding sequence is TGTGCCAGCAGCCCACACGAGCTAGCGGGGGCCAATGAGCAGTTCTTC.

This clonotype was seen more than once but under ten times. This sequence joins TRBV12-3 or TRBV12-4 and TRBJ2-3; TRBD1 agrees at 7 bases. This CDR3 is built from 16 residues. V was clipped by 2 bases and J by 2 bases; unmatched bases: 7. CDR3 amino acids: CASSLIRTGVTDTQYF. The CDR3 DNA sequence: TGTGCCAGCAGTTTAATTCGTACAGGGGTCACAGATACGCAGTATTTT.

This clonotype was found a few times. V usage is TRBV25-1 and J usage is TRBJ2-1; TRBD2 matches at 8 bases. This CDR3 has 16 amino acids. After removal of 4 bases from V and 1 base from J, the junction contained 6 bases not matched to a gene. Germline values: CDR1 MGHDK, CDR2 SYGVNS. CDR3 sequence: CASSGGLVGSYNEQFF. The CDR3 DNA follows: TGTGCCAGCAGTGGGGGACTAGTTGGGTCCTACAATGAGCAGTTCTTC.